This T cell receptor beta chain was recorded in a study of cytomegalovirus exposure and HLA in healthy donors listed by TCRdb under 2017. With regard to the full study: An earlier analysis of several hundred of the donors reported about 250 Gb of sequence data and 117 million unique TCR beta sequences from some 180 million T cells. Both class I and class II loci were covered by HLA typing, at four-digit resolution. The study combined high-throughput TCR immunosequencing, statistical association of individual TCRs with disease status, and machine learning to predict cytomegalovirus infection status. Rather than using new phenotypic data, the later analysis identified candidate immune exposures from TCR beta sequences and from how often those sequences occurred across donors. An earlier analysis of roughly 580 of the donors used high-throughput TCR beta sequencing to judge whether each TCR beta V gene segment behaved as functional or pseudogenic. A separate validation cohort of 100 to 150 different subjects was used in addition to the approximately 670-subject first cohort. To study patterns of TCR occurrence, a later analysis re-analyzed previously published TCR beta repertoires from 600 to 750 donors and added high-resolution HLA genotyping. The study profiled the T cell repertoires of 500 to 800 subjects by immunosequencing and related them to cytomegalovirus serostatus. Genome-wide SNP genotypes for about 65% of the 666 donors were used in a later genetic analysis, which treated that subset as a discovery cohort. The study aimed to test whether cataloging public T cell receptors could reveal signatures of past pathogen exposure. Of the roughly 400 genotyped donors, about 84% fell in the genetic ancestry cluster associated with self-reported Caucasian donors. Typing coverage varied by locus: about 629-630 donors for A, B, C, DRB1 and DQB1; roughly 560 for DQA1; some 610 for DPA1; roughly 470 for DPB1. Roughly five DR-DQ haplotypes were handled as single units for association and clustering, since linkage in the cohort was strong. An early release covering roughly 600 HLA-typed donors comprised roughly 300 gigabases of sequencing data and 85 million or so unique TCR sequences. Among roughly 400 genotyped donors of the cohort, an average of 235,054 unique TCR beta nucleotide sequences were sequenced per donor, 15% to 20% of them non-productive. Every repertoire in the discovery cohort had been generated on one and the same sequencing platform. Donor age, sex, ethnicity and CMV serostatus were compiled together with the repertoire data. What the work shows at the level of the full study, not this receptor alone: Compared with equally common non-associated chains, HLA-associated TCR beta chains in a later analysis were more clonally expanded and had lower generation probabilities. The sequencing pipeline was judged likely to have produced a cluster of highly shared sequence variants as a technical artifact. Because the 87-base-pair reads could not distinguish some IMGT-functional V segments, including TRBV6-2 and TRBV6-3, those segments were excluded. The authors suggested that the approach could potentially be generalized to other disease states and immunological phenotypes. Because HLA typing was unavailable for some donors at each locus, only the typed subset was used in association tests. Roughly uniform sequencing depth across donors was assumed in presence/absence analyses, although this assumption may not hold. Linkage disequilibrium might explain the correlated functional status among segregating V segments, but an unknown experimental factor could not be ruled out. Compared with the roughly 700-donor mean, donors in an Asian-associated ancestry cluster had fewer N-insertions in productive TCRs, according to a later genetic analysis. In a later analysis, several top co-occurrence clusters were reported to appear linked to parvovirus B19, influenza, CMV and Epstein-Barr virus. Across donors, most TCR sequences were observed very rarely, whereas some public TCRs were present in many individuals. Broadly in line with IMGT annotations, most TCR beta V segments showed up in productive rearrangements about 90% or about 30% of the time in an earlier analysis of 450 to 600 of the donors. An association between a missense DCLRE1C variant and V-gene and J-gene trimming of TCR beta chains was found in a later genetic analysis and replicated in an independent cohort. The earlier analysis of some 560 of the donors excluded fewer than 20 rarely observed V segments, including chromosome 9 orphons, because counts were too low. In a later analysis, most CMV-associated TCR beta chains were found to appear HLA-restricted, with HLA associations seemingly driven largely by CMV exposure. Three of the identified cytomegalovirus-associated TCR beta chains were confirmed in vitro to be specific for cytomegalovirus antigens. In both the original and validation cohorts, the classifier was reported to diagnose cytomegalovirus status with high specificity and sensitivity. A further reported finding was that TCR beta sequences accurately predicted the HLA-A and HLA-B alleles for most subjects in the first cohort. In a later analysis, the rate of TCR association differed among HLA loci, with DRB1 alleles having the most associated TCRs and HLA-C alleles having the fewest. The cohort was sequenced for TCR beta chains only, and without alpha or paired-chain data the features that could be detected were limited. In a later analysis, 15,000 to 20,000 TCR beta sequences were associated with specific HLA alleles at a false discovery rate of 0.05. Immune exposure information for the cohort was limited to CMV serostatus. Assigning TCR associations to individual alleles was difficult when HLA alleles, especially DR and DQ, strongly co-occurred. The study listed 164 TCR beta chains as associated with cytomegalovirus.

From its cysteine to its phenylalanine, the CDR3 spans 12 amino acids. Only the CDR3 DNA stays, 36 bases, in frame from base 1. V was cut back by 5 bases and J by 8 bases, leaving a gap of 15 bases between them. Via the germline V gene, CDR1 is SQVTM and CDR2 ANQGSEA. The method behind the library was the immunoSEQ multiplex PCR assay. A mixture of 60 forward primers for TCR Vbeta segments and 13 reverse primers for TCR Jbeta segments was used in the multiplex PCR. A multiplex PCR assay on genomic DNA amplified the CDR3 region of rearranged TCR beta genes. On the Illumina HiSeq System, the amplified TCR beta libraries were sequenced as 87-base-pair reads. In the original analysis: Across the 670 or so repertoires, a later analysis counted some 80 million unique TCR beta chains, approximately 10 million of which were shared by at least two donors. Raw reads were error-corrected and collapsed into unique sequences with a nearest-neighbor algorithm that merged closely related sequences to remove PCR and sequencing errors. CDR3 sequences were aligned to IMGT reference sequences to assign V, D and J gene segments. For a sequence to be retained, a match of at least six nucleotides was required to both a V gene segment and a J gene segment. Rearrangements were classified as productive when the CDR3 lacked stop codons and remained in frame with V and J, and all other rearrangements were classified as non-productive. Following IMGT convention, CDR3 was defined as the stretch from the second conserved V-encoded cysteine up to the conserved J-encoded phenylalanine. The earlier analysis of more than 450 of the donors excluded sequences that lacked an unambiguous match to a single V gene segment. An earlier analysis of almost 600 of the donors classified V segments as functional when productive rearrangements were above 56.7% and as segregating when the standard deviation between donors was above 5%. A statistical classification framework was built for diagnosing cytomegalovirus status from the catalog of TCR beta chain sequences. In a later analysis, TCR nucleotide sequences were compared against IMGT/GENE-DB human TR gene sequences so that V and J genes could be assigned. In a later analysis, CDR3 sequences and most-parsimonious VDJ recombination scenarios were assigned using the TCRdist pipeline. In a later analysis, each TCR beta chain was defined by its CDR3 amino acid sequence together with its V-gene family, and reads without a unique V-gene family were excluded. In a later analysis, 500 to 700 highly shared, low-generation-probability nucleotide sequences were removed to address suspected cross-contamination and a sequencing artifact. A later analysis calculated a clonal expansion index for each public chain from normalized within-repertoire ranks of inferred template counts. Generation probabilities in a later analysis came from a VDJ recombination model fitted to out-of-frame rearrangements, and those results were checked against IGoR. In a later analysis, TCR-TCR, TCR-HLA and TCR-CMV co-occurrence was scored with hypergeometric tests, and a repertoire-size bias correction was applied to TCR pairs. False discovery rates were estimated in a later analysis by permuting HLA or CMV assignments 20 times. In a later analysis, co-occurring TCRs were grouped using DBSCAN, with TCRdist sequence similarity added in when clustering inside HLA-allele-positive subsets. Co-occurrence clustering excluded repertoires with fewer than 30,000 or more than 120,000 public chains, plus five with anomalous nucleotide sharing. Sourced from immuneACCESS, this table was stored by TCRdb with only in-frame sequences that have V and J called. A share of the clones is absent; for the studies checked, an unresolved V gene accounts for under half, and the remainder has no known explanation. V, J and clone size derive from that table, while D and trimming were established from the DNA sequence. The sample table lists tens of thousands of clones, around 73% of them with a count of one. The ten largest make up roughly 5.5% of the sample.

About this clone: It has no known antigen specificity. Base qualities are not at hand, and no much larger clone is one base apart.

The cohort consisted of 666 healthy bone marrow donors. All cohort members were sampled while nominally healthy, although unrecorded immune exposures were likely present. The donor tested CMV seronegative and was one of the 352 seronegative cohort members. A peripheral blood sample was provided by each donor, and peripheral blood mononuclear cells were used for TCR beta sequencing. The Qiagen DNeasy Blood Extraction Kit was used to extract genomic DNA from the blood cell samples. The rearrangement combines TRBV29-1 with TRBJ1-2; a confident D gene designation cannot be given. The specimen was PBMCs. This clonotype was obtained from a man aged 45-65 years in good health and CMV-seronegative. The DNA sequence is TGCAGCGTTCCCGGGAGGGAGGGAGGCTACACCTTC. Translated, it reads CSVPGREGGYTF. Reference TRBV29-1 and TRBJ1-2 genes cover what lies past the CDR3, so the full variable domain is SAVISQKPSRDICQRGTSLTIQCQVDSQVTMMFWYRQQPGQSLTLIATANQGSEATYESGFVIDKFPISRPNLTFSTLTVSNMSPEDSSIYLCSVPGREGGYTFGSGTRLTVV.